A single sample gave rise to the 2 T cell receptor beta chains below, sequenced in a study of control samples from healthy donors and cancer patients. The data were produced by immunoSEQ multiplex PCR, yet TCRdb's version contains in-frame clones alone and is incomplete. The sample contains roughly 95,000 clones, roughly 92% of which appear only once. The specimen sequenced was blood. The receptor set was obtained from a woman aged 25-40 years in good health.

By share, this clone ranks as medium-sized. The chain couples TRBV5-1 to TRBJ2-3; D possibly corresponds to TRBD2 (6 bases). The germline V and J ends were trimmed by 4 bases and 10 bases, with 22 bases remaining between them. The V gene's germline CDR1 is SGHRS and CDR2 YFSETQ. CDR3 length: 15 amino acids. The CDR3: CASSGNSGTRYAQYF. The CDR3 DNA is TGCGCCAGCAGCGGCAATAGCGGAACCAGATACGCGCAGTATTTT.

V gene TRBV18 combines with J gene TRBJ1-1; D gene unclear. Germline V CDR1 and CDR2: KGHSH, LQKENI. V was clipped by 2 bases and J by 4 bases, with 14 bases between them. There are 15 residues in the CDR3. The CDR3 sequence: CASSPGRGAATEAFF. CDR3 coding DNA: TGTGCCAGCTCACCAGGTCGCGGTGCCGCCACTGAAGCTTTCTTT.